What follows are 4 T cell receptor beta chains derived from one specimen sequenced in a study of Tregs in tolerant kidney transplant recipients. Only in-frame clones appear in the TCRdb table, and some are missing; sequencing was by immunoSEQ multiplex PCR. The profile shows approximately 100,000 clones, 93% of them singletons. This material consisted of CD4+ T cells from blood, taken before the transplant. These receptors were obtained from a human donor who received a combined kidney and bone marrow transplant.

The chain carries TRBV7-3 and TRBJ2-5; possibly TRBD1 for D (6 bases). This CDR3 contains 14 residues. Trimming stripped 0 bases from V and 2 bases from J, with 7 bases between. From germline, CDR1 is SGHTA and CDR2 FQGTGA. CDR3 nucleotides: TGTGCCAGCAGCTTAACAGGACAGCAAGAGACCCAGTACTTC. Encoded protein: CASSLTGQQETQYF.

The gene calls are TRBV4-1 and TRBJ2-1, with 9 bases matching TRBD2. Losses at the gene ends were 0 bases for V and 6 bases for J; bases not matched to a gene: 15. The germline CDR1 and CDR2 sequences are MGHRA and YSYEKL. This CDR3 contains 19 residues. The CDR3 loop is CASSQEGWVGTSRANEQFF. The CDR3 coding sequence is TGCGCCAGCAGCCAAGAAGGGTGGGTAGGGACTAGCCGGGCCAATGAGCAGTTCTTC.

V usage is TRBV5-4 and J usage is TRBJ2-5; 7 bases map to TRBD1. Germline values: CDR1 SGHNT, CDR2 YYREEE (reference sequence). V gave up 1 base and J gave up 2 bases; unmatched junction bases: 2. There are 14 residues in the CDR3. CDR3 protein: CASSLKGAQETQYF. The CDR3 DNA reads as TGTGCCAGCAGCTTGAAGGGGGCTCAAGAGACCCAGTACTTC.

The CDR3 nucleotides read TGTGCCAGCAGCATTGGACAGAATGGCTACACCTTC. This codes for CASSIGQNGYTF. The chain carries TRBV7-3 and TRBJ1-2, with TRBD1 as a possible D gene (6 bases). The CDR3 covers 12 residues. With 5 bases removed from V and 6 bases from J, the gap between germline ends came to 10 bases. The V gene's germline CDR1 is SGHTA and CDR2 FQGTGA.